The clone carrying this T cell receptor beta chain was picked up many times. Its matching antigen is unknown. These data come from a study of neurological immune-mediated disorders. The study, taken as a whole, reports: Expanded clones shared no identical CDR3 amino acid sequences across subjects, which suggested private TCR-beta repertoires in all groups.

5'RACE with 10-nucleotide random UMIs produced the cDNA. Each CDR3 protein gets one entry after TCRdb re-called the 5' RACE reads with MiXCR. The data hold roughly 39,000 distinct CDR3 sequences, with around 4.8% observed a single time. Source material: CD4+ T cells from blood. This TCR came from a man aged 18 to 35 in good health.

The CDR3 reads CASSPSGQDGYTF. Written as DNA, the CDR3 is TGTGCCAGCTCACCGTCGGGACAGGATGGCTACACCTTC. The rearrangement uses TRBV18 and TRBJ1-2, with 8 nucleotides matching TRBD1. Germline-derived CDR1 and CDR2 are KGHSH and LQKENI. V was pared by 3 bases and J by 6 bases, with 3 bases of the junction left unmatched. This CDR3 region has 13 residues.